This T cell receptor (beta chain) was profiled in a study of monozygotic twins with inflammatory bowel disease. Whole-study findings and limits: On the inverse Simpson index, IBD patients scored lower for TCRbeta diversity than healthy co-twins. Variability in patient repertoires may have come partly from differing immunosuppressive treatments. Versus healthy twins, IBD patients showed fewer clonotypes shared with others, especially with disease activity.

From its re-call of the 5' RACE reads, TCRdb lists each CDR3 protein once, without DNA. The sample includes just over 300,000 distinct CDR3 sequences. In the case of this clonotype: Its antigen is undetermined.

Whole blood supplied total RNA, and T cells were not sorted. The CDR3 spans 14 residues. Per germline, CDR1 SGHTA and CDR2 FQGNSA. V gene TRBV7-2 combines with J gene TRBJ2-3; the D gene TCRdb calls, TRBD1, cannot be checked with no DNA. The sequence came from a human donor with ulcerative colitis or Crohn's disease, or a healthy co-twin of an affected twin (not recorded which). Sequenced material: blood. The CDR3: CASSLSRVADTQYF. Combining the CDR3 with reference TRBV7-2 and TRBJ2-3 gives the whole variable domain GAGVSQSPSNKVTEKGKDVELRCDPISGHTALYWYRQSLGQGLEFLIYFQGNSAPDKSGLPSDRFSAERTGGSVSTLTIQRTQQEDSAVYLCASSLSRVADTQYFGPGTRLTVL.